A selection of T cell receptor beta chains follows, all from one sample in a study of T cells after yellow fever vaccination. MiXCR, applied by TCRdb to the 5' RACE reads, yields one record per CDR3 protein. This table holds a few hundred thousand distinct CDR3 sequences, roughly 6.2% found once. The specimen comprised CD4+ T cells sorted from PBMCs, sampled on the day of the yellow fever booster vaccination. These receptors originate from a young man who received the YFV17D yellow fever vaccine. CDR3s include the opening cysteine and the closing phenylalanine or tryptophan. A D gene is named only where the DNA matches it firmly. Part of the rows lack a size; the others show once, few, many or a class for expanded clones.

v_gene	abundance	j_gene	d_gene	len	CDR3nt	CDR3aa
TRBV7-3	many	TRBJ2-1	TRBD2	15	TGTGCCAGCAGCTTAGAGGCGGGAGGGCGTTATGAGCAGTTCTTC	CASSLEAGGRYEQFF
TRBV7-3	few	TRBJ1-3	NA	13	TGTGCCAGCAGCTTAAATGGAGGAAACACCATATATTTT	CASSLNGGNTIYF
TRBV4-3	few	TRBJ1-5	NA	15	TGCGCCAGCAGCCAAGATTACGGGTTGGGTCAGCCCCAGCATTTT	CASSQDYGLGQPQHF
TRBV7-9	NA	TRBJ2-7	TRBD2	13	TGTGCCAGCAGCTCGGGACTAGCGTCCGAGCAGTACTTC	CASSSGLASEQYF
TRBV7-2	NA	TRBJ2-3	NA	15	TGTGCCAGCAGCTCCCTCGGGGGCCGCACAGATACGCAGTATTTT	CASSSLGGRTDTQYF
TRBV7-9	NA	TRBJ1-5	NA	15	TGTGCCAGCAGCTTAGGAGGGGCGGGAGGTCAGCCCCAGCATTTT	CASSLGGAGGQPQHF
TRBV5-4	NA	TRBJ2-7	TRBD2	16	TGTGCCAGCAGCTCCTGGACTAGCGGGCCCACCGGGGAGCAGTACTTC	CASSSWTSGPTGEQYF
TRBV20-1	few	TRBJ2-3	TRBD1	15	TGCAGTGCTCCTCGACAGGGGGCTTCTACAGATACGCAGTATTTT	CSAPRQGASTDTQYF
TRBV24-1	many	TRBJ2-1	TRBD2	16	TGTGCCACCAGTGCAATCAGCGGGAGGGCTTACAATGAGCAGTTCTTC	CATSAISGRAYNEQFF
TRBV12-3/TRBV12-4	many	TRBJ2-1	NA	13	TGTGCCAGCAACAGTTTCCCCCAAACTGAGCAGTTCTTC	CASNSFPQTEQFF
TRBV7-2	NA	TRBJ2-7	NA	14	TGTGCCAGCAGCTTTAGGACTTCCTCCTACGAGCAGTACTTC	CASSFRTSSYEQYF
TRBV20-1	NA	TRBJ2-3	NA	14	TGCAGTGCTAGAGATGCGCAGTCCGCAGATACGCAGTATTTT	CSARDAQSADTQYF
TRBV20-1	NA	TRBJ2-1	TRBD2	15	TGCAGTGCTAGGGGCACTGGGACTAGCCGCAATGAGCAGTTCTTC	CSARGTGTSRNEQFF
TRBV20-1	few	TRBJ2-3	NA	15	TGCAGTGCTAGTGGACACCAGGCGGGAACAGATACGCAGTATTTT	CSASGHQAGTDTQYF
TRBV7-2	NA	TRBJ2-3	NA	13	TGTGCCAGCAGCTTAGCGGTGGTCGACGGGCAGTATTTT	CASSLAVVDGQYF
TRBV11-2	NA	TRBJ2-3	NA	16	TGTGCCAGCAGCCCCAACGGGCTAGTCTCCCCAGATACGCAGTATTTT	CASSPNGLVSPDTQYF
TRBV20-1	NA	TRBJ2-1	TRBD2	16	TGCAGTGCCGCCGGGACTAGCGGGAGAGCGACCAATGAGCAGTTCTTC	CSAAGTSGRATNEQFF
TRBV11-3	NA	TRBJ2-1	TRBD2	15	TGTGCCAGCAGCCCGGGACTAGCGGGGTCAAATGAGCAGTTCTTC	CASSPGLAGSNEQFF
TRBV20-1	many	TRBJ2-7	NA	16	TGCAGTGCTAGAGATAAGGGGACGGAAGGTCCCTACGAGCAGTACTTC	CSARDKGTEGPYEQYF
TRBV29-1	NA	TRBJ1-5	NA	14	TGCAGCGTTTTAGAGGGGGGGGCCAATCAGCCCCAGCATTTT	CSVLEGGANQPQHF
TRBV20-1	many	TRBJ2-2	NA	12	TGCAGTGCGGCGGAAAACACCGGGGAGCTGTTTTTT	CSAAENTGELFF
TRBV12-3/TRBV12-4	few	TRBJ1-5	TRBD1	12	TGTGCCAGCAGTTCCGGACAGGGCGGTTCGCATTTT	CASSSGQGGSHF
TRBV19	many	TRBJ2-1	NA	15	TGTGCCAGTAGTATCTCAGGACCAATCTACAATGAGCAGTTCTTC	CASSISGPIYNEQFF
TRBV20-1	many	TRBJ2-3	NA	12	TGCAGTGCAAGGTTCGGCACAGATACGCAGTATTTT	CSARFGTDTQYF
TRBV7-8	NA	TRBJ1-2	TRBD1	14	TGTGCCAGCAGCTTGGAAGGACAGGGGGTTGGCTACACCTTC	CASSLEGQGVGYTF
TRBV20-1	few	TRBJ1-5	TRBD1	16	TGCAGTGCTAGGAAGCAGGGGGCGCGGAGCAATCAGCCCCAGCATTTT	CSARKQGARSNQPQHF
TRBV5-1	many	TRBJ2-1	NA	14	TGCGCCAGCAGCTCCACAACGCTGGGGGTCGAGCAGTTCTTC	CASSSTTLGVEQFF
TRBV5-4	few	TRBJ2-5	TRBD1	14	TGTGCCAGCAGCGGACAGGGTATCGAAGAGACCCAGTACTTC	CASSGQGIEETQYF
TRBV29-1	few	TRBJ2-5	NA	13	TGCAGCGTTGAAGTACACCAACAAGAGACCCAGTACTTC	CSVEVHQQETQYF
TRBV5-1	many	TRBJ2-3	NA	16	TGCGCCAGCAGCTTGTTGACTAACCCTAGCACAGATACGCAGTATTTT	CASSLLTNPSTDTQYF
TRBV7-9	NA	TRBJ2-3	NA	15	TGTGCCAGCAGCTCACGAGGCTATAGCACAGATACGCAGTATTTT	CASSSRGYSTDTQYF
TRBV6-5	few	TRBJ1-2	TRBD1	14	TGTGCCAGCAGTTACTCGGGACAGGCAAGCGGCTACACCTTC	CASSYSGQASGYTF
TRBV27	NA	TRBJ1-5	NA	14	TGTGCCAGCAGCAACAGCCGGTCCAATCAGCCCCAGCATTTT	CASSNSRSNQPQHF
TRBV7-3	few	TRBJ2-1	NA	13	TGTGCCAGCAGCCCTAAGACTGGTAATGAGCAGTTCTTC	CASSPKTGNEQFF
TRBV5-4	NA	TRBJ2-2	NA	17	TGTGCCAGCAGCTCTTTCCACGCAGCGGGCCTCACCGGGGAGCTGTTTTTT	CASSSFHAAGLTGELFF
TRBV20-1	few	TRBJ2-3	TRBD2	19	TGCAGTGCTCAATCCGGGACTAGCGGGAGATTAGAGGGCACAGATACGCAGTATTTT	CSAQSGTSGRLEGTDTQYF
TRBV20-1	NA	TRBJ1-2	TRBD1	17	TGCAGTGCCAGTCGGGACAGATTAACTAATACAAACTATGGCTACACCTTC	CSASRDRLTNTNYGYTF
TRBV6-1	few	TRBJ2-6	NA	17	TGTGCCAGCAGTGGACTCCCGGGACTTACTGGGGCCAACGTCCTGACTTTC	CASSGLPGLTGANVLTF
TRBV20-1	NA	TRBJ1-5	NA	13	TGCAGTGCGCGCGGGACGGTCAATCAGCCCCAGCATTTT	CSARGTVNQPQHF
TRBV29-1	NA	TRBJ2-1	NA	14	TGCAGCGTTGGCCTGACCGGGAGCTATAATGAGCAGTTCTTC	CSVGLTGSYNEQFF
TRBV7-2	NA	TRBJ2-2	NA	16	TGTGCCAGCAGCTTAGCGTACCAGCTCTACACCGGGGAGCTGTTTTTT	CASSLAYQLYTGELFF
TRBV7-6	NA	TRBJ1-5	TRBD1	15	TGTGCCAGCAGCCCGCGGACAGGGCCTAATCAGCCCCAGCATTTT	CASSPRTGPNQPQHF